This T cell receptor beta chain was observed in a study of cytomegalovirus exposure and HLA in healthy donors. Overall study: Among around 200 million T cells, an earlier analysis found roughly 100 million unique TCR beta sequences.

Details on this clone: Its specificity is unknown.

The study's findings and limits: What a later analysis reportedly showed was that an Asian-associated ancestry cluster had fewer N-insertions than the approximately 720-donor mean.

The PCR contained 60 Vbeta and 13 Jbeta primers. Assay used: immunoSEQ multiplex PCR; TCRdb lists only in-frame clones, some missing. Of 110,000 to 150,000 clones in the sample, 60% to 85% were seen once. This CDR3 region has 13 residues. The germline CDR1 and CDR2 sequences are SNHLY and FYNNEI. V shed 3 bases and J shed 2 bases, with 7 bases lying between them. The V gene is TRBV2, the J gene TRBJ1-2; no clear D. The TCR sequence derives from a male donor in good health and CMV-seronegative. Sequencing was done on a sample of PBMCs. The chain's CDR3 is CASSDRLNYGYTF. CDR3 in DNA: TGTGCCAGCAGTGACCGACTAAACTATGGCTACACCTTC.